This passage covers 30 T cell receptor beta chains from one sample sequenced in a study of breast tumors, draining lymph nodes, adjacent tissues. TCRdb passed the multiplex PCR reads through MiXCR, listing each CDR3 protein once. The data contain approximately 230,000 distinct CDR3 sequences, under 35% of them singletons. Breast cancer patients provided tissue from their axillary draining lymph nodes. Sequences were obtained from axillary lymph node tissue. These receptors all come from a female donor with breast cancer. Some clones in this sample may be carry-over from other donors' samples.

J is TRBJ1-5 and V is TRBV28; D remains unclear. This CDR3 has 12 residues. V lost 1 base to trimming and J lost 8 bases, with 6 bases between them. Per the germline V gene, CDR1 is MDHEN and CDR2 is SYDVKM. The CDR3 nucleotides read TGTGCCAGCAGTTTATACCCGAAGCCCCAGCATTTT. Translating it yields CASSLYPKPQHF.

Note on this clonotype: The conserved phenylalanine or tryptophan normally closing the CDR3 is absent here, so this likely arose from a read error. It is unclear where the CDR3 begins or ends on the DNA, so no DNA is shown, and the CDR3 is as TCRdb lists it. V gene TRBV4-1 combines with J gene TRBJ2-1; the table's D gene call, TRBD1, was not cross checked with the DNA. Germline V gives CDR1 MGHRA, CDR2 YSYEKL. The CDR3 comprises 15 residues, both ends counted. CDR3 sequence: CASSQEERGGNEQTL.

The rearrangement joins TRBV28 to TRBJ1-6; D unclear. The germline CDR1 and CDR2 sequences are MDHEN and SYDVKM. This CDR3 has 15 residues. Trimming removed 5 bases from V and 8 bases from J, with 16 bases in between. This CDR3 is CASSMGSPLHSPLHF. The CDR3 bases are TGTGCCAGCAGTATGGGGTCTCCCCTCCATTCACCCCTCCACTTT.

The chain links TRBV3-1 to TRBJ2-1, with 11 bases fitting TRBD1. This CDR3 is built from 15 residues. Trimming cost V 6 bases and J 7 bases; bases outside gene matches: 8. Germline values: CDR1 LGHDT, CDR2 YNNKEL (reference sequence). In DNA, the CDR3 is TGTGCCAGCAGAACGCGGGGACAGGGGGTTAATGAGCAGTTCTTC. It codes for CASRTRGQGVNEQFF.

The chain couples TRBV12-3 or TRBV12-4 to TRBJ1-4, with no clear D. The V and J ends lost 7 bases and 6 bases respectively, with 15 bases between them. CDR3 size: 14 residues. The CDR3 is CASNKAGRDEKLFF. DNA for the CDR3: TGTGCCAGCAATAAAGCGGGTCGGGATGAAAAACTGTTTTTT.

Remarks on this clonotype: A read error may produce the germline difference seen at one junction end. The chain is built from TRBV5-1 and TRBJ2-1; D is undetermined. Germline CDR1 reads SGHRS; CDR2 reads YFSETQ. The CDR3 sequence is 13 residues long. The CDR3 here is CASSLDRSNDQFF. The CDR3 nucleotides read TGCGCCAGCAGCTTAGATCGCAGCAATGACCAGTTCTTC.

This clonotype was counted at least ten times. V is TRBV7-3 and J is TRBJ2-1; D is possibly TRBD2 (6 bases). CDR3 length equals 15 residues. V was pared by 2 bases and J by 0 bases, with 8 bases between. Germline V lookup: CDR1 SGHTA, CDR2 FQGTGA. This CDR3 reads CASSLYGGSYNEQFF. The CDR3 DNA is TGTGCCAGCAGCTTATACGGGGGCTCCTACAATGAGCAGTTCTTC. Full variable domain (outside the CDR3, taken from reference TRBV7-3 and TRBJ2-1): GAGVSQTPSNKVTEKGKYVELRCDPISGHTALYWYRQSLGQGPEFLIYFQGTGAADDSGLPNDRFFAVRPEGSVSTLKIQRTERGDSAVYLCASSLYGGSYNEQFFGPGTRLTVL.

This clonotype was recorded at least ten times. V gene TRBV11-3 combines with J gene TRBJ2-1, with 9 nucleotides matching TRBD2. The CDR3 runs 17 residues. After removal of 1 base from V and 2 bases from J, the junction contained 6 bases not matched to a gene. The germline V gene encodes CDR1 SGHNT and CDR2 YENEEA. CDR3 bases: TGTGCCAGCAGCTTAGGCGATAGCGGGAGACCCTACAATGAGCAGTTCTTC. Protein: CASSLGDSGRPYNEQFF.

This clonotype was recorded many times. The rearrangement links TRBV7-3 to TRBJ2-2; 8 bases fit TRBD2. Germline loops: CDR1 SGHTA, CDR2 FQGTGA. The CDR3 consists of 17 residues. J gave up 0 bases and V 5 bases, and 8 bases lay outside the gene matches. CDR3 region: CASSPGVAGSNTGELFF. CDR3 coding DNA: TGTGCCAGCAGCCCCGGGGTAGCGGGGTCGAACACCGGGGAGCTGTTTTTT.

The V and J genes are TRBV12-3 or TRBV12-4 and TRBJ1-1; D unclear. V lost 3 bases and J lost 4, with 15 bases in between. This CDR3 has 15 amino acids. This chain's CDR3 is CASSFKAIGSTEAFF. DNA for the CDR3: TGTGCCAGCAGTTTTAAAGCGATAGGCTCCACTGAAGCTTTCTTT.

A few counts support this clonotype. The chain couples TRBV2 to TRBJ1-1; maybe TRBD1 (6 bases). Germline-derived CDR1 and CDR2 are SNHLY and FYNNEI. This CDR3 contains 14 residues. The ends were cut back, 7 bases at V and 0 bases at J, with 12 bases in the middle. The chain's CDR3 is CASKGEKLNTEAFF. The CDR3 DNA sequence: TGTGCCAGCAAGGGGGAGAAGCTGAACACTGAAGCTTTCTTT.

The sample holds many counts of this clonotype. The V and J genes are TRBV6-5 and TRBJ2-7; D is possibly TRBD2 (5 bases). The CDR3 consists of 14 residues. From germline, CDR1 is MNHEY and CDR2 SVGAGI. Trimming shortened V by 1 base and J by 4 bases, and 11 bases separated the two germline ends. The CDR3 loop is CASSYFGSSYEQYF. CDR3 sequence (DNA): TGTGCCAGCAGTTACTTTGGGAGTAGTTACGAGCAGTACTTC.

This clonotype was recorded many times. CDR3 loop: CSARDRTGSSYNEQFF. CDR3 sequence (DNA): TGCAGTGCTAGAGATCGGACAGGTAGCTCCTACAATGAGCAGTTCTTC. The rearrangement joins TRBV20-1 to TRBJ2-1; 7 bases map to TRBD1. The CDR3 spans 16 residues. With 0 bases clipped from V and 0 bases from J, the junction kept 5 bases outside the gene matches. Per germline, CDR1 DFQATT and CDR2 SNEGSKA (reference sequence).

The rearrangement links TRBV28 to TRBJ2-7, with 10 bases that match TRBD2. Germline CDR1 MDHEN, CDR2 SYDVKM. V gave up 5 bases and J gave up 0 bases; unmatched junction bases: 10. The CDR3 runs to 17 residues. CDR3 in amino acids: CASSRGLAADFSYEQYF. Here the CDR3 DNA reads TGTGCCAGCAGTCGAGGACTAGCGGCTGACTTCTCCTACGAGCAGTACTTC.

As for this clonotype: A much larger clone lies one base from this, so it may be a read error. The rearrangement joins TRBV19 to TRBJ2-5, with D maybe TRBD2 (7 bases). V gave up 7 bases and J gave up 5 bases, with 20 bases separating them. This CDR3 comprises 15 residues. CDR1 LNHDA and CDR2 SQIVND come from the germline V gene (reference sequence). CDR3 region: CASKDRGARGETQYF. CDR3 coding DNA: TGTGCCAGTAAAGATCGGGGGGCAAGGGGGGAGACCCAGTACTTC.

This clonotype was counted many times. This sequence joins TRBV7-9 and TRBJ1-2, with D tentatively TRBD1 (6 bases). V was pared by 5 bases and J by 4 bases, with 14 bases between. CDR1 SEHNR and CDR2 FQNEAQ come from the germline V gene (reference sequence). The CDR3 is made up of 14 amino acids. The CDR3 sequence: CASSTGQTRYGYTF. The CDR3 DNA reads as TGTGCCAGCAGCACCGGACAGACCCGCTATGGCTACACCTTC.

A single count supports this clonotype. V and J are TRBV7-2 and TRBJ2-6; no clear D gene. The germline CDR1 and CDR2 sequences are SGHTA and FQGNSA. This CDR3 is built from 17 residues. V was clipped by 0 bases and J by 0 bases, with 9 bases between them. The CDR3, as DNA: TGTGCCAGCAGCTTAGCTCCCGTAGGCTCTGGGGCCAACGTCCTGACTTTC. Amino acids: CASSLAPVGSGANVLTF. The variable domain in full, with the rest retrieved from reference TRBV7-2 and TRBJ2-6, is GAGVSQSPSNKVTEKGKDVELRCDPISGHTALYWYRQSLGQGLEFLIYFQGNSAPDKSGLPSDRFSAERTGGSVSTLTIQRTQQEDSAVYLCASSLAPVGSGANVLTFGAGSRLTVL.

The table lists this clonotype with many counts. The V call is TRBV9, the J call TRBJ2-1; D gene unclear. The CDR3 sequence is 14 residues long. Germline CDR1 SGDLS, CDR2 YYNGEE. The V end lost 0 bases, the J end lost 6 bases, and 10 bases lay between the germline ends. CDR3 nucleotide sequence: TGTGCCAGCAGCGTAGCTTTGCAGCTCAATGAGCAGTTCTTC. This gives the protein CASSVALQLNEQFF.

The V and J genes are TRBV5-1 and TRBJ2-7, with TRBD1 identical over 11 bases. The CDR3 has 15 residues. Germline lookup yields CDR1 SGHRS and CDR2 YFSETQ. V lost 3 bases to trimming and J lost 3 bases; unmatched junction nucleotides: 5. CDR3 bases: TGCGCCAGCAGCTCCGGACAGGGGGCTGGCTACGAGCAGTACTTC. It translates to CASSSGQGAGYEQYF.

This clonotype was observed at least ten times. The chain combines TRBV3-1 with TRBJ1-2; D gene unclear. Germline V gene data show CDR1 as LGHDT and CDR2 as YNNKEL (reference sequence). Trimming took 4 bases from V and 5 from J, leaving 20 bases between them. This CDR3 spans 16 amino acids. The CDR3 nucleotides are TGTGCCAGCAGCCTCACCCCGAAGGCACTATCGTATGGCTACACCTTC. It is translated as CASSLTPKALSYGYTF.

This chain joins TRBV5-1 and TRBJ1-2; perhaps TRBD1 as D (5 bases). The germline V and J ends were trimmed by 5 bases and 0 bases, with 11 bases remaining between them. The CDR3 is made up of 14 amino acids. CDR1 is SGHRS, CDR2 YFSETQ, per germline. CDR3 amino acids: CASSRDGANYGYTF. The DNA for the CDR3 is TGCGCCAGCAGTCGGGACGGAGCTAACTATGGCTACACCTTC.

This clonotype was counted many times. The CDR3 DNA is TGTGCCAGCAGGAAAAGACTAGAGCAAAATACGCAGTATTTT. This translates into CASRKRLEQNTQYF. The chain recombines TRBV6-1 with TRBJ2-3; TRBD2 is a possible D gene (6 bases). Germline V gene data show CDR1 as MNHNS and CDR2 as SASEGT. This CDR3 is built from 14 residues. Trimming cost V 6 bases and J 7 bases, with 17 bases left between them.

This clonotype has ten or more counts. This chain links TRBV5-1 with TRBJ2-2; D is uncertain. V was clipped by 0 bases and J by 3 bases, with 6 bases between them. Germline V CDR1 and CDR2: SGHRS, YFSETQ. The CDR3 is 14 amino acids. The CDR3 DNA reads TGCGCCAGCAGCTTGGTGACGGACACCGGGGAGCTGTTTTTT. Protein sequence: CASSLVTDTGELFF.

The chain links TRBV6-5 to TRBJ1-2; perhaps TRBD1 as D (6 bases). CDR1 MNHEY and CDR2 SVGAGI come from the germline V gene. CDR3 length equals 16 residues. V shed 3 bases and J shed 2 bases, with 16 bases lying between them. In nucleotides, the CDR3 is TGTGCCAGCAGTTATCGATCTGGGGGACAAAACTATGGCTACACCTTC. Protein product: CASSYRSGGQNYGYTF.

This chain uses TRBV7-9 with TRBJ2-3; 7 bases align to TRBD2. The length of the CDR3 is 17 residues. J gave up 2 bases and V 2 bases, and 10 bases lay outside the gene matches. The germline V gene has CDR1 SEHNR and CDR2 FQNEAQ (reference sequence). CDR3 sequence: CASSLNPGAGYTDTQYF. CDR3 coding DNA: TGTGCCAGCAGCTTAAACCCAGGAGCGGGGTACACAGATACGCAGTATTTT. The complete variable domain, with remaining parts taken from reference TRBV7-9 and TRBJ2-3, reads DTGVSQNPRHKITKRGQNVTFRCDPISEHNRLYWYRQTLGQGPEFLTYFQNEAQLEKSRLLSDRFSAERPKGSFSTLEIQRTEQGDSAMYLCASSLNPGAGYTDTQYFGPGTRLTVL.

The chain combines TRBV7-9 with TRBJ2-3; unclear D gene. Trimming took off 6 bases at V and 1 base at J, with 17 bases between the two ends. The CDR3 is 16 amino acids. From germline, CDR1 is SEHNR and CDR2 FQNEAQ (reference sequence). The CDR3 loop is CASSARLPPRTDTQYF. DNA for the CDR3: TGTGCCAGCAGTGCACGACTCCCGCCACGCACAGATACGCAGTATTTT.

In this sample, this clonotype turned up many times. This sequence joins TRBV12-3 or TRBV12-4 and TRBJ2-5; D is ambiguous. The CDR3 is 15 residues long. Trimming took 2 bases from V and 1 from J, leaving 11 bases between them. The CDR3 is CASSLRSASQETQYF. The CDR3 coding sequence is TGTGCCAGCAGTTTAAGGTCGGCAAGCCAAGAGACCCAGTACTTC.

This clonotype was detected many times. This chain uses TRBV10-2 with TRBJ2-3; 9 nucleotides align to TRBD2. From germline, CDR1 is WSHSY and CDR2 SAAADI. This CDR3 is built from 17 residues. V was clipped by 7 bases and J by 1 base; unmatched bases: 12. The CDR3 DNA follows: TGCGCCAGCACATACTTAGCGGGAGATGGAGGCACAGATACGCAGTATTTT. It is translated as CASTYLAGDGGTDTQYF.

This clonotype was recorded once. The rearrangement uses TRBV24-1 and TRBJ1-6; 10 nucleotides align to TRBD1. Germline V gives CDR1 KGHDR, CDR2 SFDVKD. Germline trimming cut 6 bases from V and 7 bases from J; bases unmatched to any gene: 8. This CDR3 is 16 amino acids long. The CDR3 nucleotides read TGTGCCACCAGTAGTATGAAGGGACAGGGGAATTCACCCCTCCACTTT. Amino acid sequence: CATSSMKGQGNSPLHF.

The chain joins TRBV7-9 to TRBJ2-7; D is ambiguous. CDR1 and CDR2 (germline): SEHNR, FQNEAQ (reference sequence). The CDR3 spans 14 residues. Trimming took 5 bases from V and 3 from J, leaving 14 bases between them. CDR3 loop: CASSPPTSSYEQYF. DNA for the CDR3: TGTGCCAGCAGCCCCCCGACATCGAGCTACGAGCAGTACTTC.